This T cell receptor beta chain was found in a study of T cells after yellow fever vaccination. Overall study: Any fraction with a low cell number was prepared using SMART-Seq v4 Ultra Low Input.

A 5'RACE template-switching step, the method used to make TCR cDNA, added a universal primer site and UMIs. MiXCR was run by TCRdb on the 5' RACE reads, yielding one entry per CDR3 protein. Here the sample spans approximately 300,000 distinct CDR3 sequences, roughly 8.7% being singletons. This CDR3 region has 15 residues. The germline gives CDR1 LGHNA, CDR2 YSLEER. Deletions cut 1 base from V and 7 bases from J, with 15 bases between. This clonotype was picked up a small number of times. This TCR was recovered from a man between 18 and 29 years old who received the YFV17D yellow fever vaccine. The rearrangement joins TRBV4-3 to TRBJ2-3, with D possibly being TRBD1 or TRBD2 (6 bases each). The source material was PBMCs, sampled on the day of the first yellow fever vaccination. The CDR3 protein is CASSQVNEGGYTQYF. The CDR3 nucleotides are TGCGCCAGCAGCCAAGTCAACGAGGGGGGATATACGCAGTATTTT.